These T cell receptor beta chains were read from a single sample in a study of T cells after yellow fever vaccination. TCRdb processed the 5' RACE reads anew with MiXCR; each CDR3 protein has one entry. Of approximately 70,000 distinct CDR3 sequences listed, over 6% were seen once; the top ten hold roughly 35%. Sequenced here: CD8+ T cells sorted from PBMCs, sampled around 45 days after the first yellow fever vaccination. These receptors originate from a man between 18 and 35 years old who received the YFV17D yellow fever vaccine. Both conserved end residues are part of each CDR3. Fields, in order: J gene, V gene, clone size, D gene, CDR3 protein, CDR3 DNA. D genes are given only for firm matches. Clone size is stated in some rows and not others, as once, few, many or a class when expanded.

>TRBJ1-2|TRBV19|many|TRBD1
CASKGAGYTF
TGTGCCAGTAAGGGGGCAGGATACACCTTC
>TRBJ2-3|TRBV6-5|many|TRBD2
CASSYRTSGGGDTQYF
TGTGCCAGCAGTTACCGTACTAGCGGGGGGGGAGATACGCAGTATTTT
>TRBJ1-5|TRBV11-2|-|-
CASSRVVDQPQHF
TGTGCCAGCAGCCGTGTGGTGGATCAGCCCCAGCATTTT
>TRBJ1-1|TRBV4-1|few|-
CASSSPRGGMNTEAFF
TGCGCCAGCAGCTCACCTCGGGGGGGGATGAACACTGAAGCTTTCTTT
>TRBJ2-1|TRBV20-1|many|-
CSASHGAGRNEQFF
TGCAGTGCAAGTCACGGGGCAGGGCGGAATGAGCAGTTCTTC
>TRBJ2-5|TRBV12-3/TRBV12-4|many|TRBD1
CASSSETGWETQYF
TGTGCCAGCAGTTCAGAGACAGGGTGGGAGACCCAGTACTTC
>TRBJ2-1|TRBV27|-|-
CASSLSVGRGNEQFF
TGTGCCAGCAGTTTATCGGTGGGTCGGGGGAATGAGCAGTTCTTC
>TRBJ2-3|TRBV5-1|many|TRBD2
CASSLAGLAGGVDTQYF
TGCGCCAGCAGCTTGGCCGGCTTAGCGGGGGGGGTAGATACGCAGTATTTT
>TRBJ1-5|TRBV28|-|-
CASHWTEHQPQHF
TGTGCCAGCCATTGGACAGAGCATCAGCCCCAGCATTTT
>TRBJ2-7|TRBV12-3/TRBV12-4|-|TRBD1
CASSLGQMYEQYF
TGTGCCAGCAGCCTGGGACAGATGTACGAGCAGTACTTC
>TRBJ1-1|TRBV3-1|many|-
CASRDTEAFF
TGTGCCAGCAGGGACACTGAAGCTTTCTTT
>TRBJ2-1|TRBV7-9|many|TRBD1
CASSLVGGPGNEQFF
TGTGCCAGCAGCTTAGTAGGGGGCCCGGGCAATGAGCAGTTCTTC
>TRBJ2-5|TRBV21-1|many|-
CASSKPRQLEETQYF
TGTGCCAGCAGCAAACCCCGACAGCTTGAGGAGACCCAGTACTTC
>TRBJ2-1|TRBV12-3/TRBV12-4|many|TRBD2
CASSASGGFGEQFF
TGTGCCAGCAGCGCTAGCGGGGGGTTTGGTGAGCAGTTCTTC
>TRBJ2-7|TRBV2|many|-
CASSEASEQYF
TGTGCCAGCAGTGAGGCCAGCGAGCAGTACTTC
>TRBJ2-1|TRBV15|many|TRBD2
CATSGGTSGGIDYNEQFF
TGTGCCACCAGCGGCGGGACTAGCGGGGGGATCGACTACAATGAGCAGTTCTTC
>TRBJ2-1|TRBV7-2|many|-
CASSQGPYNEQFF
TGTGCCAGCAGCCAAGGACCATACAATGAGCAGTTCTTC
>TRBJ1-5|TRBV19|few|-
CASRPTHGYQPQHF
TGTGCCAGTAGACCAACCCACGGATACCAGCCCCAGCATTTT
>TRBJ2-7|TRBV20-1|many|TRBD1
CSAHTRDSHYEQYF
TGCAGTGCCCACACCCGGGACAGTCACTACGAGCAGTACTTC
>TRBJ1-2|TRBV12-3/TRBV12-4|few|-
CASRLGENYGYTF
TGTGCCAGCAGGCTAGGAGAAAACTATGGCTACACCTTC
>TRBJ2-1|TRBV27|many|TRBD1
CASSSPGGSSEQFF
TGTGCCAGCAGTTCTCCAGGGGGAAGTAGTGAGCAGTTCTTC
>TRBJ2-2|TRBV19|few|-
CASVGAAGTGELFF
TGTGCCAGTGTAGGGGCCGCGGGCACCGGGGAGCTGTTTTTT
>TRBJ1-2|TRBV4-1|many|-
CASSQESRDRRGYTF
TGCGCCAGCAGCCAAGAGTCCCGGGACCGGCGGGGCTACACCTTC
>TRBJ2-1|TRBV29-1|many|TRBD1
CSVVSGTGGINEQFF
TGCAGCGTTGTGTCCGGGACAGGGGGAATCAATGAGCAGTTCTTC
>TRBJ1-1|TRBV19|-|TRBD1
CASNVGQGPLNTEAFF
TGTGCCAGTAATGTGGGACAGGGGCCATTGAACACTGAAGCTTTCTTT
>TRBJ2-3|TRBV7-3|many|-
CASRAQGADTQYF
TGTGCCAGCAGGGCCCAAGGGGCAGATACGCAGTATTTT
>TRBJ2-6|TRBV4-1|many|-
CASSQVGGANVLTF
TGCGCCAGCAGCCAAGTAGGTGGGGCCAACGTCCTGACTTTC